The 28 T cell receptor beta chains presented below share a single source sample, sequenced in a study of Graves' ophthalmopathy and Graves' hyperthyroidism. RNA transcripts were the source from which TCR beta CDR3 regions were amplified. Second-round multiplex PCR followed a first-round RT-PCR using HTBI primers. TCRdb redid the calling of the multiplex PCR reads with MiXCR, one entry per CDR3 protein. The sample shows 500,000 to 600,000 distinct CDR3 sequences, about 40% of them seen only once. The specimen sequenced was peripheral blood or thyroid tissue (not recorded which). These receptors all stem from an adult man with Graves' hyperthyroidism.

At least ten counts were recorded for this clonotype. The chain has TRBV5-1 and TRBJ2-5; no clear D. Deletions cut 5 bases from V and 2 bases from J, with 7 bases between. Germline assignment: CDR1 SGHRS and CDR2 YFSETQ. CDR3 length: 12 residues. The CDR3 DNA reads TGCGCCAGCAGTGGGCAGCAAGAGACCCAGTACTTC. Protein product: CASSGQQETQYF.

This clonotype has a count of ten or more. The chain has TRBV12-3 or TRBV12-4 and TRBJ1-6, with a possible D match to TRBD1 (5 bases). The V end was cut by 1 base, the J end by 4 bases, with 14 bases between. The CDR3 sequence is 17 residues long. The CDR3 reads CASSLDGTQAYNSPLHF. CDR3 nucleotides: TGTGCCAGCAGTTTAGACGGGACTCAGGCGTATAATTCACCCCTCCACTTT.

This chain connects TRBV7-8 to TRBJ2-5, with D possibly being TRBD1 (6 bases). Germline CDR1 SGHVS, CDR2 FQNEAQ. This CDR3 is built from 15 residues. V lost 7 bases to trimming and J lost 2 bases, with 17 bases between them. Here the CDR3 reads CASNLQGAKQETQYF. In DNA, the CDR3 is TGTGCCAGCAACCTACAGGGTGCCAAGCAAGAGACCCAGTACTTC.

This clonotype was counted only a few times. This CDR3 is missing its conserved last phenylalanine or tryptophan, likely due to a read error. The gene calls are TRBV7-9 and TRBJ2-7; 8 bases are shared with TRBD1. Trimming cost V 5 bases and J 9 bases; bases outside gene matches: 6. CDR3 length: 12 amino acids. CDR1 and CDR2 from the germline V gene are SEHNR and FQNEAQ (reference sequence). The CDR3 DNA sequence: TGTGCCAGCAGCACAGGGGGGAACGGGCAGTACCTC. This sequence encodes CASSTGGNGQYL.

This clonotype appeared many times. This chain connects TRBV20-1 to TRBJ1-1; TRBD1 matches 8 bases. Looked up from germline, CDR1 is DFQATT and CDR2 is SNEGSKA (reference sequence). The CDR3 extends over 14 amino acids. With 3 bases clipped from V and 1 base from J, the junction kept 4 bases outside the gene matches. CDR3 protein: CSASRGRWNTEAFF. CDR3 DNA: TGCAGTGCTAGCAGGGGGCGGTGGAACACTGAAGCTTTCTTT.

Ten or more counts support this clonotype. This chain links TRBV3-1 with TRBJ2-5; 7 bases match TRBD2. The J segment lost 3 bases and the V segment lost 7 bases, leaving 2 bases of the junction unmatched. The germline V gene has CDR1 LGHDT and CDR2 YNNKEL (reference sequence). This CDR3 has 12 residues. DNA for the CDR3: TGTGCCAGCAACCGGGGGGAAGAGACCCAGTACTTC. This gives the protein CASNRGEETQYF.

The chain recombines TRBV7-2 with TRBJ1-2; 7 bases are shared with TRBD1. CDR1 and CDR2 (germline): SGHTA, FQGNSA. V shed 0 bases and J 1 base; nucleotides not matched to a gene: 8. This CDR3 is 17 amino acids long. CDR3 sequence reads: CASSLAQGGRGNYGYTF. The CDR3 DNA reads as TGTGCCAGCAGCTTAGCTCAGGGGGGGAGGGGTAACTATGGCTACACCTTC.

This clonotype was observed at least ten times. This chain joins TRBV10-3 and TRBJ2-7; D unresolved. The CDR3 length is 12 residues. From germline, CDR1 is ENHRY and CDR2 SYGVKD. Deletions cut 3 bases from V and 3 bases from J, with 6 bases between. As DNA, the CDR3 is TGTGCCATCAGTGATACTGGCTACGAGCAGTACTTC. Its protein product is CAISDTGYEQYF.

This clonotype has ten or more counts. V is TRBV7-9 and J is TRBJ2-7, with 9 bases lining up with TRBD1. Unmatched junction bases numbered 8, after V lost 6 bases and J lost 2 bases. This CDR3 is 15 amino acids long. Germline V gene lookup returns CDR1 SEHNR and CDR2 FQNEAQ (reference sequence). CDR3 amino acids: CASRPDRGTTYEQYF. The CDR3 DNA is TGTGCCAGCAGGCCGGACAGGGGAACAACCTACGAGCAGTACTTC.

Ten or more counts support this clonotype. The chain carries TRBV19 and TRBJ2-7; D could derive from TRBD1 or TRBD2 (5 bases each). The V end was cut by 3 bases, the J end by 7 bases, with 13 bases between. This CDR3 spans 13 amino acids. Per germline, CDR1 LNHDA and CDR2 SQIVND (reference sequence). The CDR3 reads CASSIRDPGEQYF. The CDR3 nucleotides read TGTGCCAGTAGTATCCGGGACCCAGGAGAGCAGTACTTC.

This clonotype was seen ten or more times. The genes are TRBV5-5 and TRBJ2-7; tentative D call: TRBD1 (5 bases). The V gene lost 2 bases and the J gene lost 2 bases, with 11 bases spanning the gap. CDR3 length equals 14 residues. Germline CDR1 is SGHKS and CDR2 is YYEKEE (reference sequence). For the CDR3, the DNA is TGTGCCAGCAGCTTAGGCAGGGCCCCCTACGAGCAGTACTTC. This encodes CASSLGRAPYEQYF. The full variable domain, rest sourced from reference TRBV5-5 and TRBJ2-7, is DAGVTQSPTHLIKTRGQQVTLRCSPISGHKSVSWYQQVLGQGPQFIFQYYEKEERGRGNFPDRFSARQFPNYSSELNVNALLLGDSALYLCASSLGRAPYEQYFGPGTRLTVT.

For the CDR3, the DNA is TGCGCCAGCAGCTCAGGGACAGGGGAGAGCACTGAAGCTTTCTTT. Translation: CASSSGTGESTEAFF. V gene TRBV5-1 combines with J gene TRBJ1-1; 10 positions agree with TRBD1. From germline, CDR1 is SGHRS and CDR2 YFSETQ. J gave up 4 bases and V 3 bases, and 6 bases lay outside the gene matches. The CDR3 covers 15 residues.

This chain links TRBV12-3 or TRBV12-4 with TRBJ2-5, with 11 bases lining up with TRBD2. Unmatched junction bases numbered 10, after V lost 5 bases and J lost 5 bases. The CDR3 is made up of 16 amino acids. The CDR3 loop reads CASSPRLAGTGETQYF. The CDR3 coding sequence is TGTGCCAGCAGTCCCCGACTAGCGGGGACAGGGGAGACCCAGTACTTC.

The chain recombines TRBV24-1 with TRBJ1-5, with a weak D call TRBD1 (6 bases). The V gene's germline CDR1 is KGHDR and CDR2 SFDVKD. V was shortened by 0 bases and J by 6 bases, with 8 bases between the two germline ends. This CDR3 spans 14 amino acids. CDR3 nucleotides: TGTGCCACCAGTGATTTGGGGGGCGGTCAGCCCCAGCATTTT. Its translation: CATSDLGGGQPQHF.

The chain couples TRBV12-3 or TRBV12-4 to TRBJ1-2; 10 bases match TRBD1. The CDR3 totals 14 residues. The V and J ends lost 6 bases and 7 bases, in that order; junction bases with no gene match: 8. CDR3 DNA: TGTGCCAGCAGAGCCTCGGACAGGGGGATTGGCTACACCTTC. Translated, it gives CASRASDRGIGYTF.

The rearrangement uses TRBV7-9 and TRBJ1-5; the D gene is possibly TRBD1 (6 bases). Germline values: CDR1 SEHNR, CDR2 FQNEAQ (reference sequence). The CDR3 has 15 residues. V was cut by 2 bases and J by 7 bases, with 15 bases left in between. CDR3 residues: CASSLSVRGAQPQHF. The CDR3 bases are TGTGCCAGCAGCTTATCGGTACGGGGGGCACAGCCCCAGCATTTT.

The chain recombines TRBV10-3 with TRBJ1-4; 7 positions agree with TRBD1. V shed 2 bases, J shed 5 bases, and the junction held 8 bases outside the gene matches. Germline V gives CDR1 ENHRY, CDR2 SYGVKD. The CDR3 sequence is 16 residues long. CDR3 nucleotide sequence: TGTGCCATCAGTGAGGTCGTGACAGGGAGGAATGAAAAACTGTTTTTT. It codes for CAISEVVTGRNEKLFF.

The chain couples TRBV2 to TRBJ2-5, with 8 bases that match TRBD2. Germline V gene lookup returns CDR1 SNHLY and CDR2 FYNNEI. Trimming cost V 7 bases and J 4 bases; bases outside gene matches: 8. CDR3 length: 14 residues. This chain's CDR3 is CASNLRGARETQYF. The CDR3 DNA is TGTGCCAGCAATTTGCGGGGGGCCCGAGAGACCCAGTACTTC.

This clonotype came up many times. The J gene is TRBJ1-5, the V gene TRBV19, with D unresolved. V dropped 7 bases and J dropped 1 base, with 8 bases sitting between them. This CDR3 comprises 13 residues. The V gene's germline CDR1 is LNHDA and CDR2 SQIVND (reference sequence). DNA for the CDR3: TGTGCCAGTAATAGCCGGAGCAATCAGCCCCAGCATTTT. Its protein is CASNSRSNQPQHF.

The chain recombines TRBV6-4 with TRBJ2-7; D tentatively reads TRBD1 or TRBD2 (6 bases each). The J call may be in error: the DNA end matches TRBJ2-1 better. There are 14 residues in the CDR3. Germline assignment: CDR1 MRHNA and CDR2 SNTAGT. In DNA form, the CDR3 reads TGTGCCAGCAGTGAGGGGGGCTACAACAATGAGCAGTTCTTC. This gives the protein CASSEGGYNNEQFF.

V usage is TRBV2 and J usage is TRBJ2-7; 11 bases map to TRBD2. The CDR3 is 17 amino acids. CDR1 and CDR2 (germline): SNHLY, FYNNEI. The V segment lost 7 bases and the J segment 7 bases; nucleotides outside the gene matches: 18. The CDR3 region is CASTQPLTSGTDNEQYF. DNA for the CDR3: TGTGCCAGCACCCAACCCCTGACTAGCGGGACGGACAATGAGCAGTACTTC.

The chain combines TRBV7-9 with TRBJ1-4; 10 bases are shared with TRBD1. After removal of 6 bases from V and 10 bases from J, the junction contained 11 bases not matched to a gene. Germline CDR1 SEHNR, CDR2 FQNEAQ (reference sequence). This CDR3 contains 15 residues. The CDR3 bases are TGTGCCAGCAGGGCGACAGGGGGCGTACTGAGAAAACTGTTTTTT. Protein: CASRATGGVLRKLFF.

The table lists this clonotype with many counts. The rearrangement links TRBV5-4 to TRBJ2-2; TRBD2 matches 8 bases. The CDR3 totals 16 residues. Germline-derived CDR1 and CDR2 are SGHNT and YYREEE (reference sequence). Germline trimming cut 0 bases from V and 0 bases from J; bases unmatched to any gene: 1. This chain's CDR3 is CASSLVAGSNTGELFF. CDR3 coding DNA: TGTGCCAGCAGCTTGGTAGCGGGATCGAACACCGGGGAGCTGTTTTTT.

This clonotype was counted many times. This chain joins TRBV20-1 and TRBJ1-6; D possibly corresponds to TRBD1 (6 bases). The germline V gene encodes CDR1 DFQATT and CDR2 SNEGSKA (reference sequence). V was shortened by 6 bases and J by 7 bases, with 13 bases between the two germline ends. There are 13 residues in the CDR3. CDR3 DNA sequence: TGCAGTGCCCATACAGGGAACAATTCACCCCTCCACTTT. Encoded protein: CSAHTGNNSPLHF.

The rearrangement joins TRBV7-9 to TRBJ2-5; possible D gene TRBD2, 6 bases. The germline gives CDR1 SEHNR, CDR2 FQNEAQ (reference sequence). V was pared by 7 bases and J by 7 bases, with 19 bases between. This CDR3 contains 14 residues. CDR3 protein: CASTPPGLGGTQYF. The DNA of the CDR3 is TGTGCCAGCACCCCTCCCGGGTTGGGGGGGACCCAGTACTTC.

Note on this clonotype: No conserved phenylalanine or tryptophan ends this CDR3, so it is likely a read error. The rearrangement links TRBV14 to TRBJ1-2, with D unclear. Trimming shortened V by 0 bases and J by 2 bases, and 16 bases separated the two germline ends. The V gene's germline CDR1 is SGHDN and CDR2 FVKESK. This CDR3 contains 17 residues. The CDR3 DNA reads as TGTGCCAGCAGCCAAGAGTCGGTCGGGAAGATCAACTATGGCTACACCCTC. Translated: CASSQESVGKINYGYTL.

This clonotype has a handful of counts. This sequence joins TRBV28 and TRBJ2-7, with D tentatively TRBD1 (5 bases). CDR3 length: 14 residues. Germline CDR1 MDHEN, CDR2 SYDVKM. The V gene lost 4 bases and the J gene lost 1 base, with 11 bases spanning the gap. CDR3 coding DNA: TGTGCCAGCAGTTCCCCCACAGGTTCCTACGAGCAGTACTTC. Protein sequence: CASSSPTGSYEQYF.

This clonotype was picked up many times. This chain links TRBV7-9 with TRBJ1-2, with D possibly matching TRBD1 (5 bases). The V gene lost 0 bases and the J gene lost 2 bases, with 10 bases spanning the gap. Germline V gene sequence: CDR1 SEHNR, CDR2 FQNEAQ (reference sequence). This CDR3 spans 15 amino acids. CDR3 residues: CASSLALRGNYGYTF. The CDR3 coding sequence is TGTGCCAGCAGCTTAGCGCTTCGGGGGAACTATGGCTACACCTTC.